Listed here are 10 T cell receptor beta chains from one sample, sequenced in a study of graft-versus-host responses after intestinal transplantation. The data were produced by immunoSEQ multiplex PCR, yet TCRdb's version contains in-frame clones alone and is incomplete. The table shows some 39,000 clones, with just over 90% occurring only once. This sample comprised PBMCs, obtained approximately 100 weeks after intestinal transplantation. These receptors were obtained from a human patient who received an intestinal transplant, so some T cells may come from the graft donor.

The chain carries TRBV10-3 and TRBJ2-1; perhaps TRBD2 as D (6 bases). Germline V gene lookup returns CDR1 ENHRY and CDR2 SYGVKD. V gave up 3 bases and J gave up 1 base, with 10 bases separating them. CDR3 length: 15 amino acids. In DNA, the CDR3 is TGTGCCATCAGTGACCTAGCGTCTTCCTACAATGAGCAGTTCTTC. Translating gives CAISDLASSYNEQFF.

The chain has TRBV19 and TRBJ2-4; TRBD2 matches 7 bases. The junction had 10 bases not matched to a gene; V was cut back by 4 bases and J by 10 bases. This CDR3 is built from 14 residues. Germline V gene data show CDR1 as LNHDA and CDR2 as SQIVND (reference sequence). The DNA of the CDR3 is TGTGCCAGTAGTAGCGGGAGCCCCCCTACGATTCAGTACTTC. Amino acid sequence: CASSSGSPPTIQYF.

V usage is TRBV4-2 and J usage is TRBJ2-5, with D possibly being TRBD2 (6 bases). There are 16 residues in the CDR3. Germline V lookup: CDR1 LGHNA, CDR2 YNFKEQ. V lost 1 base to trimming and J lost 1 base, with 13 bases between them. CDR3 in amino acids: CASSQGGGNSQETQYF. CDR3 nucleotides: TGTGCCAGCAGCCAAGGGGGCGGGAACTCCCAAGAGACCCAGTACTTC.

This chain uses TRBV28 with TRBJ2-3; possible D gene TRBD1, 5 bases. The ends were cut back, 3 bases at V and 0 bases at J, with 13 bases in the middle. The germline V gene has CDR1 MDHEN and CDR2 SYDVKM. The length of the CDR3 is 16 residues. CDR3 DNA: TGTGCCAGCAGTTTGTTTCAGGGTTCGAGCACAGATACGCAGTATTTT. This encodes CASSLFQGSSTDTQYF. Variable domain in full (rest from reference TRBV28 and TRBJ2-3): DVKVTQSSRYLVKRTGEKVFLECVQDMDHENMFWYRQDPGLGLRLIYFSYDVKMKEKGDIPEGYSVSREKKERFSLILESASTNQTSMYLCASSLFQGSSTDTQYFGPGTRLTVL.

The rearrangement links TRBV7-9 to TRBJ1-1; D remains ambiguous. The CDR3 length is 12 residues. V was clipped by 6 bases and J by 6 bases, with 11 bases between them. The germline V gene encodes CDR1 SEHNR and CDR2 FQNEAQ (reference sequence). CDR3 bases: TGTGCCAGCAGTCGCCATTCGGCTGAAGCTTTCTTT. Protein product: CASSRHSAEAFF.

The rearrangement uses TRBV4-1 and TRBJ1-2, with D perhaps TRBD1 (6 bases). The CDR3 has 15 amino acids. CDR1 and CDR2 from the germline V gene are MGHRA and YSYEKL. Trimming removed 2 bases from V and 4 bases from J, with 14 bases in between. CDR3 sequence (DNA): TGCGCCAGCAGCCAACAACAGGGAGGAGTCTATGGCTACACCTTC. It is translated as CASSQQQGGVYGYTF.

This rearrangement joins TRBV15 to TRBJ1-3; no definite D call. V shed 1 base and J shed 4 bases, with 5 bases lying between them. Per germline, CDR1 LNHNV and CDR2 YYDKDF (reference sequence). CDR3 length: 13 residues. The DNA of the CDR3 is TGTGCCACCAGCAGAGCTGGAGGAAACACCATATATTTT. Translated, it gives CATSRAGGNTIYF.

This chain links TRBV5-6 with TRBJ2-3; the match to TRBD2 covers 8 bases. The CDR3 loop spans 17 amino acids. Germline V gene data show CDR1 as SGHDT and CDR2 as YYEEEE. V dropped 2 bases and J dropped 2; count of bases not matched to a gene: 10. CDR3 sequence reads: CASSFPISGIITDTQYF. DNA for the CDR3: TGTGCCAGCAGCTTTCCGATTAGCGGGATTATCACAGATACGCAGTATTTT.

This chain connects TRBV29-1 to TRBJ2-5, with TRBD1 matching over 7 bases. The CDR3 is 11 amino acids. Looked up from germline, CDR1 is SQVTM and CDR2 is ANQGSEA. CDR3 coding DNA: TGCAGTGCAGGGGGAGTGGAGACCCAGTACTTC. It yields the protein CSAGGVETQYF.

This rearrangement joins TRBV5-4 to TRBJ2-7; 8 nucleotides align to TRBD2. This CDR3 has 15 residues. CDR1 SGHNT and CDR2 YYREEE come from the germline V gene (reference sequence). Trimming took 1 base from V and 2 from J; bases not matched to a gene: 5. The CDR3 DNA reads as TGTGCCAGCAGCTTGTCAGTCGGGGGGGCCTACGAGCAGTACTTC. Translating gives CASSLSVGGAYEQYF.